This TCR beta chain was observed in a study of cytomegalovirus exposure and HLA in healthy donors. General observations from the study: When analyzed later, a missense DCLRE1C variant was found to be linked to TCR beta V- and J-gene trimming.

In the PCR, 60 Vbeta and 13 Jbeta primers were used. The repertoire was sequenced with immunoSEQ multiplex PCR; TCRdb's copy has only in-frame clones and lacks some. Of some 120,000 clones in the sample, over 65% are singletons; the top ten hold over 5%. Everyone who donated was a healthy bone marrow donor. As for this clone: The antigen remains undetermined.

The specimen was PBMCs. The receptor was derived from a middle-aged woman in good health and CMV-seronegative.

The CDR3 loop is CASREGQGGYGYTF. The CDR3 DNA follows: TGTGCCAGCAGGGAAGGACAGGGGGGCTATGGCTACACCTTC. The V call is TRBV28, the J call TRBJ1-2; 10 bases are shared with TRBD1. Per the germline V gene, CDR1 is MDHEN and CDR2 is SYDVKM. Trimming took 6 bases from V and 4 from J; bases not matched to a gene: 5. This CDR3 contains 14 residues.